These T cell receptor beta chains were read from a single sample in a study of blood T cell repertoires in COVID-19. The assay was immunoSEQ multiplex PCR, and TCRdb's table has in-frame clones only and misses some. The sample has tens of thousands of clones, 85% seen once. Sequenced: peripheral blood. These receptors were collected from a woman between 65 and 79 years old with active or convalescent COVID-19. CDR3s include the opening cysteine and the closing phenylalanine or tryptophan. D genes are given only for firm matches. Only some rows state a clone size, as once, few, many or a class for expanded clones.

CASSPLDSSDGYTF TGTGCCAGCTCACCTTTGGACAGTTCCGATGGCTACACCTTC TRBV18 . . TRBJ1-2
CASAPGTSTDTQYF TGTGCCAGCGCCCCGGGTACTAGCACAGATACGCAGTATTTT TRBV11-2 . . TRBJ2-3
CASSLGQTNEKLFF TGCGCCAGCAGCTTGGGGCAAACTAATGAAAAACTGTTTTTT TRBV5-1 . . TRBJ1-4
CASSPPPGTTYNEQFF TGTGCCAGCAGCCCCCCCCCGGGGACTACCTACAATGAGCAGTTCTTC TRBV4-2 TRBD2 few TRBJ2-1
CASSFLAGGNTGELFF TGCGCCAGCAGCTTCCTAGCGGGGGGGAACACCGGGGAGCTGTTTTTT TRBV5-1 TRBD2 . TRBJ2-2
CASSRTSESETQYF TGCGCCAGCAGTAGGACTAGCGAATCCGAGACCCAGTACTTC TRBV10-2 TRBD2 . TRBJ2-5
CASSGGTSETQYF TGTGCCAGCAGCGGGGGGACGTCAGAGACCCAGTACTTC TRBV7-8 . . TRBJ2-5
CASNRAGGPSNEQFF TGTGCCAGTAACCGGGCGGGGGGGCCCAGCAATGAGCAGTTCTTC TRBV19 TRBD2 . TRBJ2-1
CASSLARFGDLDAFF TGTGCCAGCAGCTTAGCTCGTTTCGGGGATCTGGATGCTTTCTTT TRBV7-8 . . TRBJ1-1
CASNLGGQVIEQFF TGTGCCAGCAACCTCGGCGGACAGGTGATTGAGCAGTTCTTC TRBV4-2 TRBD1 . TRBJ2-1
CASSLRGSVNNSPLHF TGTGCCAGCAGTTTGCGGGGATCCGTCAATAATTCACCCCTCCACTTT TRBV27 . . TRBJ1-6
CASTRRGGAGNEQFF TGCGCCAGCACGCGGCGGGGGGGGGCGGGGAATGAGCAGTTCTTC TRBV5-1 TRBD2 few TRBJ2-1
CASGGALADTQYF TGTGCCAGCGGGGGGGCCTTAGCAGATACGCAGTATTTT TRBV28 . . TRBJ2-3
CASSARLNTEAFF TGTGCCAGCAGTGCGAGATTGAACACTGAAGCTTTCTTT TRBV6-4 . . TRBJ1-1
CASSFAGTGDTEAFF TGTGCCAGCAGCTTTGCCGGGACTGGGGACACTGAAGCTTTCTTT TRBV5-4 . . TRBJ1-1
CASSQDRSYGYTF TGTGCCAGCTCACAGGACAGGTCCTATGGCTACACCTTC TRBV18 TRBD1 . TRBJ1-2
CASSQRVNIQYF TGTGCCAGCAGCCAACGGGTGAACATTCAGTACTTC TRBV3-1/TRBV3-2 . . TRBJ2-4
CASSQEAPFSYEQYF TGTGCCAGCAGCCAAGAGGCACCTTTCTCCTACGAGCAGTACTTC TRBV14 . . TRBJ2-7
CASSSPGQSFEAFF TGTGCCAGCAGTTCTCCAGGACAGAGTTTTGAAGCTTTCTTT TRBV6-5 . . TRBJ1-1
CASSLDPGTEAFF TGTGCCAGCAGCCTGGATCCGGGGACTGAAGCTTTCTTT TRBV7-9 . . TRBJ1-1
CASSDSHSNQPQHF TGTGCCAGTAGCGACAGTCATAGCAATCAGCCCCAGCATTTT TRBV19 . . TRBJ1-5
CASSPGQVGSEKLFF TGTGCCAGCAGTCCCGGACAGGTTGGAAGTGAAAAACTGTTTTTT TRBV6-2/TRBV6-3 TRBD1 few TRBJ1-4
CASSLVEQEGELFF TGCGCCAGCAGCTTGGTTGAACAGGAAGGGGAGCTGTTTTTT TRBV5-1 . . TRBJ2-2
CATGQGAATGELFF TGTGCCACCGGACAGGGGGCGGCCACCGGGGAGCTGTTTTTT TRBV24-1 TRBD1 few TRBJ2-2
CASRTAGQETQYF TGTGCCAGCCGCACAGCGGGACAAGAGACCCAGTACTTC TRBV25-1 TRBD2 . TRBJ2-5
CASSLASGGTEAFF TGTGCCAGCAGCTTAGCGTCAGGGGGCACTGAAGCTTTCTTT TRBV7-2 TRBD1 once TRBJ1-1
CASSTGQVNTEAFF TGTGCCAGTAGTACGGGACAGGTGAACACTGAAGCTTTCTTT TRBV19 TRBD1 . TRBJ1-1
CSVRMGLLNTEAFF TGCAGCGTTAGGATGGGGCTGTTGAACACTGAAGCTTTCTTT TRBV29-1 . . TRBJ1-1
CASSQGLTNEKLFF TGTGCCAGCAGTCAGGGCTTAACTAATGAAAAACTGTTTTTT TRBV2 . . TRBJ1-4
CASSLGQGRQPQHF TGTGCCAGCAGCTTAGGACAGGGGAGGCAGCCCCAGCATTTT TRBV5-6 TRBD1 . TRBJ1-5
CATSTMGQGTNNSPLHF TGTGCCACCAGCACCATGGGACAGGGGACGAATAATTCACCCCTCCACTTT TRBV15 TRBD1 . TRBJ1-6
CASTVLGDSYEQYF TGTGCCAGCACGGTACTAGGTGATTCCTACGAGCAGTACTTC TRBV6-5 . . TRBJ2-7
CASSLVSGLNYGYTF TGTGCCAGCAGCTTAGTGAGCGGCCTTAACTATGGCTACACCTTC TRBV7-2 . . TRBJ1-2
CASSPRVNEQFF TGTGCCAGCAGCCCCCGGGTCAATGAGCAGTTCTTC TRBV5-6 . . TRBJ2-1
CASSPETGVSNQPQHF TGTGCCAGCTCACCTGAGACAGGGGTCAGCAATCAGCCCCAGCATTTT TRBV18 TRBD1 once TRBJ1-5
CASSYSMSGGKETQYF TGTGCCAGCAGTTACTCGATGTCAGGGGGCAAAGAGACCCAGTACTTC TRBV6-2/TRBV6-3 TRBD1 once TRBJ2-5
CAISEKHEQYF TGTGCCATCAGTGAAAAGCACGAGCAGTACTTC TRBV10-3 . . TRBJ2-7
CASSPQLAGQETQYF TGTGCCAGCAGCCCCCAACTAGCGGGGCAAGAGACCCAGTACTTC TRBV5-4 TRBD2 . TRBJ2-5